This is a list of T cell receptor beta chains from one sample in a study of vaccination and CD4 T cells after COVID-19. TCRdb re-called the PCR reads through MiXCR, storing one row per CDR3 protein. This table holds around 12,000 distinct CDR3 sequences, about three fifths found once. These TCRs' antigens remain unknown. The material sequenced was CD4+ T cells from blood, cultured in vitro. Every receptor here comes from a human donor who had recovered from COVID-19. Each CDR3 is given with its conserved first and last residue. D genes are given only for firm matches. Only some rows state a clone size, as once, few, many or a class for expanded clones.

V gene	CDR3 length	D gene	J gene	clone size	CDR3 protein	CDR3 DNA
TRBV18	14	-	TRBJ2-7	-	CASSPDGGSYEQYF	TGTGCCAGCTCACCAGATGGGGGTTCCTACGAGCAGTACTTC
TRBV15	15	-	TRBJ2-2	once	CATSRLGRSGGELFF	TGTGCCACCAGCAGGCTTGGCAGGAGTGGCGGGGAGCTGTTTTTT
TRBV20-1	14	-	TRBJ2-7	-	CSATRDGHSYEQYF	TGCAGTGCTACCCGGGACGGACACTCCTACGAGCAGTACTTC
TRBV30	12	-	TRBJ1-6	-	CAWSVGNSPLHF	TGTGCCTGGAGTGTAGGGAACTCACCCCTCCACTTT
TRBV7-3	15	-	TRBJ1-1	few	CASSLMGSGDTEAFF	TGTGCCAGCAGCTTAATGGGGTCTGGTGACACTGAAGCTTTCTTT
TRBV27	16	TRBD1	TRBJ2-5	-	CASSPPGQGIRETQYF	TGTGCCAGCAGTCCCCCGGGACAGGGGATTCGAGAGACCCAGTACTTC
TRBV7-8	14	-	TRBJ2-1	once	CASSLGHSSNEQFF	TGTGCCAGCAGCTTAGGGCACTCGAGCAATGAGCAGTTCTTC
TRBV10-3	14	-	TRBJ1-5	-	CAISDRAHHQPQHF	TGTGCCATCAGTGACAGGGCTCATCACCAGCCCCAGCATTTT
TRBV19	13	-	TRBJ1-2	-	CASSIDRVGGYTF	TGTGCCAGTAGTATAGACAGGGTCGGTGGCTACACCTTC
TRBV20-1	13	TRBD1	TRBJ1-5	-	CSALQGYTQPQHF	TGCAGTGCCTTACAGGGGTACACTCAGCCCCAGCATTTT
TRBV29-1	15	TRBD1	TRBJ2-7	-	CSTKKGADDAYEQYF	TGCAGCACAAAGAAGGGGGCTGACGACGCCTACGAGCAGTACTTC
TRBV4-1	14	-	TRBJ2-5	-	CASSQVAFLETQYF	TGCGCCAGCAGCCAAGTTGCGTTCTTAGAGACCCAGTACTTC
TRBV20-1	15	-	TRBJ1-5	-	CSARGTAWRHQPQHF	TGCAGTGCTAGAGGGACAGCCTGGCGGCATCAGCCCCAGCATTTT
TRBV2	14	-	TRBJ2-3	-	CASRTDGYTDTQYF	TGTGCCAGCAGGACGGACGGATACACAGATACGCAGTATTTT
TRBV12-3/TRBV12-4	12	-	TRBJ1-1	-	CASSYREEGSFF	TGTGCCAGCAGCTACCGCGAGGAGGGGTCTTTCTTT
TRBV19	14	TRBD1	TRBJ1-1	medium-sized	CASSRGQGTAEAFF	TGTGCCAGTAGTAGGGGACAGGGTACTGCTGAAGCTTTCTTT
TRBV3-1	14	-	TRBJ1-5	-	CASSSGDSNQPQHF	TGTGCCAGCAGTTCGGGAGATAGCAATCAGCCCCAGCATTTT
TRBV27	15	TRBD2	TRBJ2-5	few	CASSLSPSGRETQYF	TGTGCCAGCAGTTTATCTCCTAGCGGGAGAGAGACCCAGTACTTC
TRBV7-2	16	-	TRBJ2-4	-	CASSSELTLAKNIQYF	TGTGCCAGCAGCTCCGAACTAACCCTAGCCAAAAACATTCAGTACTTC
TRBV18	13	-	TRBJ2-4	few	CASSPPAKNIQYF	TGTGCCAGCTCACCACCGGCCAAAAACATTCAGTACTTC
TRBV6-4	14	TRBD1	TRBJ1-1	-	CASRRQGGNTEAFF	TGTGCCAGCAGGCGACAGGGGGGGAACACTGAAGCTTTCTTT
TRBV7-8	16	TRBD2	TRBJ2-1	-	CASRLSGSGSYNEQFF	TGTGCCAGCAGACTATCGGGTAGCGGGTCCTACAATGAGCAGTTCTTC
TRBV2	12	-	TRBJ1-2	few	CASRAQGYGYTF	TGTGCCAGCAGAGCACAGGGCTATGGCTACACCTTC
TRBV7-2	17	-	TRBJ1-5	-	CASSLNYYREGNQPQHF	TGTGCCAGCAGCCTCAACTATTACAGGGAAGGCAATCAGCCCCAGCATTTT
TRBV7-9	15	TRBD2	TRBJ2-3	-	CASRAGLAGADTQYF	TGTGCCAGCAGAGCGGGACTAGCGGGAGCAGATACGCAGTATTTT
TRBV6-1	14	TRBD2	TRBJ2-1	-	CASRLLADAGEQFF	TGTGCCAGCAGGCTCCTAGCGGACGCGGGGGAGCAGTTCTTC
TRBV7-6	13	-	TRBJ1-5	-	CASSFSDNQPQHF	TGTGCCAGCAGCTTTTCAGACAATCAGCCCCAGCATTTT
TRBV20-1	13	-	TRBJ1-5	-	CSLQVAPNQPQHF	TGCAGTCTGCAGGTGGCCCCTAATCAGCCCCAGCATTTT
TRBV6-1	15	-	TRBJ2-7	few	CASSAEGHSAYEQYF	TGTGCCAGCAGTGCTGAAGGACATAGTGCCTACGAGCAGTACTTC
TRBV7-6	13	-	TRBJ2-7	few	CASSSRTDSEQYF	TGTGCCAGCAGTTCAAGGACAGACTCCGAGCAGTACTTC
TRBV7-9	13	-	TRBJ2-7	-	CASNWDPEHEQYF	TGTGCCAGCAATTGGGACCCCGAGCACGAGCAGTACTTC
TRBV30	12	-	TRBJ2-7	few	CAWSVSIYEQYF	TGTGCCTGGAGTGTATCTATCTACGAGCAGTACTTC
TRBV20-1	15	-	TRBJ1-4	-	CSAPDRRSSNEKLFF	TGCAGTGCCCCGGACAGACGTTCGTCTAATGAAAAACTGTTTTTT
TRBV7-3	13	TRBD1	TRBJ1-1	medium-sized	CASSSDRVTEAFF	TGTGCCAGCAGCTCCGACAGGGTCACTGAAGCTTTCTTT
TRBV6-4	16	TRBD2	TRBJ2-3	-	CASSDSASGSTDTQYF	TGTGCCAGCAGTGACTCGGCTAGCGGGAGCACAGATACGCAGTATTTT
TRBV7-3	13	-	TRBJ1-5	-	CASSTGPDQPQHF	TGTGCCAGCAGCACGGGACCCGATCAGCCCCAGCATTTT
TRBV30	13	TRBD1	TRBJ1-5	-	CAWSAQGDQPQHF	TGTGCCTGGAGTGCGCAGGGGGATCAGCCCCAGCATTTT
TRBV7-3	16	-	TRBJ2-1	-	CASSLQPSASYNEQFF	TGTGCCAGCAGCCTGCAGCCTAGCGCCTCCTACAATGAGCAGTTCTTC
TRBV19	14	-	TRBJ1-1	few	CASSIEGQNTEAFF	TGTGCCAGTAGTATAGAGGGCCAGAACACTGAAGCTTTCTTT
TRBV19	16	TRBD1	TRBJ1-5	-	CASTNTRTGSIQPQHF	TGTGCCAGTACCAATACTCGGACAGGGAGTATTCAGCCCCAGCATTTT
TRBV7-9	12	-	TRBJ2-5	-	CASSPSQETQYF	TGTGCCAGCAGCCCCAGCCAAGAGACCCAGTACTTC
TRBV24-1	13	-	TRBJ2-7	-	CATSDSFPSEQYF	TGTGCCACCAGTGATAGTTTTCCCAGCGAGCAGTACTTC
TRBV15	13	-	TRBJ1-4	-	CATSRDSNEKLFF	TGTGCCACCAGCAGAGATTCCAATGAAAAACTGTTTTTT
TRBV15	15	-	TRBJ1-1	few	CATSRVTAPGTEAFF	TGTGCCACCAGCAGAGTTACCGCCCCAGGCACTGAAGCTTTCTTT
TRBV7-9	14	-	TRBJ1-1	once	CASSLAGGQAEAFF	TGTGCCAGCAGCTTAGCGGGGGGTCAGGCTGAAGCTTTCTTT
TRBV9	16	TRBD2	TRBJ2-7	-	CASSVAASSGVYEQYF	TGTGCCAGCAGCGTAGCCGCGTCTAGCGGGGTCTACGAGCAGTACTTC
TRBV6-4	13	-	TRBJ2-1	-	CASSDSDNNEQFF	TGTGCCAGCAGTGACTCGGACAACAATGAGCAGTTCTTC
TRBV6-5	16	TRBD1	TRBJ2-1	-	CASSYGRQGNYNEQFF	TGTGCCAGCAGTTACGGGCGACAGGGAAACTACAATGAGCAGTTCTTC
TRBV12-3/TRBV12-4	13	TRBD1	TRBJ1-1	few	CASSSTGGTEAFF	TGTGCCAGCAGTTCTACAGGGGGCACTGAAGCTTTCTTT
TRBV7-9	16	-	TRBJ2-2	few	CASSFYTGTGSGELFF	TGTGCCAGCAGCTTCTACACGGGGACGGGTTCAGGGGAGCTGTTTTTT
TRBV6-1	14	-	TRBJ1-1	few	CASRFQGRDTEAFF	TGTGCCAGCAGATTTCAGGGGAGGGACACTGAAGCTTTCTTT
TRBV28	14	TRBD2	TRBJ2-5	-	CASSTPGLDETQYF	TGTGCCAGCAGTACCCCGGGACTAGACGAGACCCAGTACTTC
TRBV27	13	-	TRBJ2-2	few	CASSPTLTGELFF	TGTGCCAGCAGTCCCACCTTGACCGGGGAGCTGTTTTTT